The source of this TCR beta chain is a study of cytotoxic CD8 clonotypes in ibrutinib-treated CLL. Unmatched junction bases numbered 2, after V lost 5 bases and J lost 1 base. Germline CDR1 reads SGHNT; CDR2 reads YENEEA. The CDR3 loop spans 14 amino acids. Generated by immunoSEQ multiplex PCR, the TCRdb table keeps only in-frame clones and is missing some. The repertoire holds 150,000 or so clones, with around three quarters as singletons. Sequenced here: PBMCs, sampled after 12 months of ibrutinib treatment. The V call is TRBV11-3, the J call TRBJ1-1; TRBD1 aligns across 9 bases. The sequence was obtained from a human donor with chronic lymphocytic leukemia. The CDR3: CASSPGQGNTEAFF. The CDR3 DNA reads TGTGCCAGCAGCCCGGGACAGGGGAACACTGAAGCTTTCTTT.